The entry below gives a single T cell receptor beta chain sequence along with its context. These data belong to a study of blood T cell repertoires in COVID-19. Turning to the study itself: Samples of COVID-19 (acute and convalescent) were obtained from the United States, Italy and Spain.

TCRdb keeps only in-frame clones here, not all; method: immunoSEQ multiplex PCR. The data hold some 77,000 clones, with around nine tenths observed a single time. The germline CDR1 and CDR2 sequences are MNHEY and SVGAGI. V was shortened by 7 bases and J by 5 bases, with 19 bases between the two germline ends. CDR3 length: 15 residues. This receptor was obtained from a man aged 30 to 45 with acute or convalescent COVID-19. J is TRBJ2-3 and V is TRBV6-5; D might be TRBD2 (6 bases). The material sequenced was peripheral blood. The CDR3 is CASIKRGGRGDTQYF. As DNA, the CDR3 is TGTGCCAGCATCAAAAGAGGAGGGCGAGGAGATACGCAGTATTTT.